This is a list of T cell receptor beta chains from one sample in a study of blood T cells in healthy people across ages. MiXCR was run by TCRdb on the 5' RACE reads, yielding one entry per CDR3 protein. Counted here are about 1.1 million distinct CDR3 sequences, 35% to 40% occurring once; the ten biggest clones make up 10% to 15%. Material for sequencing was blood. The origin of the receptors is a young man in good health. Both conserved end residues are part of each CDR3. Fields, in order: J gene, V gene, CDR3 protein.

>TRBJ1-2|TRBV20-1
CSAIPRTGNYGYTF
>TRBJ2-1|TRBV5-5
CASSSGGAEQFF
>TRBJ2-3|TRBV5-1
CASSLSEGTRGTQYF
>TRBJ2-5|TRBV27
CASSSPRGGQYF
>TRBJ1-4|TRBV4-3
CASSQDPGIEELFF
>TRBJ2-3|TRBV4-3
CASSQRTDTDTQYF
>TRBJ1-5|TRBV7-2
CASSRRGADYSNQPQHF
>TRBJ1-5|TRBV30
CAWSRANQPQHF
>TRBJ1-1|TRBV6-6
CASGGRSGGKAFF
>TRBJ2-5|TRBV9
CASSVTQGQETQYF
>TRBJ2-1|TRBV12-3/TRBV12-4
CASSLTGSGPTDEQFF
>TRBJ1-2|TRBV7-2
CASSLAVGVGTGYGYTF
>TRBJ1-2|TRBV7-2
CASSSQGPGRRNFYGYTF
>TRBJ1-1|TRBV7-7
CASSPWDSPNTEAFF
>TRBJ2-1|TRBV20-1
CSASGTGDIDERFF
>TRBJ2-7|TRBV11-1
CASSLGQRVYEQYF
>-|TRBV7-6
CASSFSQGGGETQYF
>TRBJ2-7|TRBV5-1
CASSWESVRAYEQYF
>TRBJ2-1|TRBV24-1
CATSDSGTINEQFF
>TRBJ1-6|TRBV27
CASSLAGPYNSPLHF
>TRBJ1-2|TRBV12-3/TRBV12-4
CAPGGNYGYTF
>TRBJ1-5|TRBV20-1
CSARDLDRRNQPQHF
>TRBJ2-3|TRBV2
CASPPAASTDTQYF
>TRBJ2-6|TRBV2
CASSEAAGYGANVLTF
>TRBJ2-5|TRBV5-5
CTSSFLETQYF
>TRBJ2-4|TRBV12-5
CASGSLSGTKNIQYF
>TRBJ1-6|TRBV14
CASRDSGRISPLHF
>TRBJ1-2|TRBV6-6
CASSYPSPSPSVHYGYTF
>TRBJ1-5|TRBV6-5
CASSYSTRERVGLGPQHF
>TRBJ1-1|TRBV12-3/TRBV12-4
CAGSPGTGGRTEAFF
>TRBJ2-2|TRBV4-3
CASSQVGVNTGELFF
>TRBJ2-5|TRBV12-3/TRBV12-4
CASSFRQGILSPRETQYF
>TRBJ1-2|TRBV7-2
CVSTRTAPNYGYTF
>TRBJ1-2|TRBV4-1
CANSQSLGQGNYGYTF
>TRBJ2-4|TRBV5-1
CASSDTGGTLGEQYF
>TRBJ2-5|TRBV27
CASRKIAQGQETQYF
>TRBJ2-2|TRBV12-3/TRBV12-4
CASRTTRDRQIITPSGTGELFF
>TRBJ2-7|TRBV18
CASSPQQGGEQYF
>TRBJ2-2|TRBV5-6
CASSSVVATGELFF
>TRBJ2-5|TRBV6-6
CASSLPTAKETQYF
>TRBJ2-3|TRBV21-1
CASSMPRVWGTDTQYF
>TRBJ1-1|TRBV25-1
CASSSGTVRYEAFF
>TRBJ1-1|TRBV14
CASSQVQGSEAFF